This TCR beta chain is from a study of blood T cell repertoires in COVID-19. Study-wide background: Sources were T cells, B-cell-depleted T cells, or PBMCs; the material itself was cDNA or gDNA.

The length of the CDR3 is 13 residues. The trim removed 2 bases at V and 8 bases at J, leaving 4 bases unmatched. Germline V gives CDR1 SGDLS, CDR2 YYNGEE. Method: immunoSEQ multiplex PCR; TCRdb's copy keeps in-frame clones and lacks some. The data contain 110,000 to 150,000 clones, under 90% of them seen just once; the ten biggest clones take up 44%. The rearrangement uses TRBV9 and TRBJ2-1, with TRBD2 identical over 7 bases. Sequencing input: peripheral blood. The sequence came from a human donor in a cohort sampled during active COVID-19. This CDR3 is CASSVPGRDEQFF. The CDR3 DNA reads as TGTGCCAGCAGCGTGCCAGGGAGGGATGAGCAGTTCTTC.